Reported below is one T cell receptor beta chain. These data come from a study of blood T cell repertoires in COVID-19. Overall study: The United States, Italy and Spain supplied acute and convalescent COVID-19 samples. Sources were T cells, B-cell-depleted T cells, or PBMCs; the material itself was cDNA or gDNA.

As processed by the authors: Reference gene primer amplification in the assay estimated nucleated cell counts. TCRdb's copy holds only in-frame clones and misses some; the assay was immunoSEQ multiplex PCR. V and J calls and clone size follow that table, whereas D and trimming were derived from the DNA. The repertoire includes 50,000 to 55,000 clones, roughly 87% of them detected once, and approximately 16% sits in the top ten. This CDR3 has 18 residues. The germline CDR1 and CDR2 sequences are SGDLS and YYNGEE. V lost 1 base to trimming and J lost 5 bases, with 21 bases between them. The chain carries TRBV9 and TRBJ2-2, with a possible D match to TRBD2 (7 bases). The sequence was collected from a human donor with active COVID-19. The donor label of this sample is uncertain. The sample consisted of peripheral blood. The CDR3 nucleotides read TGTGCCAGCAGCGTATTAGGGGGGGAATTTAGAAGGACCGGGGAGCTGTTTTTT. This sequence encodes CASSVLGGEFRRTGELFF.